The source of this T cell receptor (beta chain) is a study of T cell responses to AZD1222 COVID-19 vaccine. Study-level points and caveats: Seropositive status at baseline applied to only five or six AZD1222 recipients.

The assay was immunoSEQ multiplex PCR, and TCRdb's table has in-frame clones only and misses some. The repertoire holds about 93,000 clones, 80% to 90% seen once, with about 2.4% in the top ten. The CDR3 length is 13 residues. The ends were cut back, 0 bases at V and 6 bases at J, with 9 bases in the middle. Germline V gene data show CDR1 as SGDLS and CDR2 as YYNGEE. With respect to this clone: The antigen remains undetermined.

The genes are TRBV9 and TRBJ1-2; no clear D gene. The sequencing here drew on peripheral blood, taken 28 days after the second AZD1222 dose. The sequence came from an adult who received the AZD1222 COVID-19 vaccine. CDR3 in amino acids: CASSVVSGDGYTF. In DNA form, the CDR3 reads TGTGCCAGCAGCGTAGTTAGTGGGGATGGCTACACCTTC. The full variable domain, in which reference TRBV9 and TRBJ1-2 provide the parts outside the CDR3, is DSGVTQTPKHLITATGQRVTLRCSPRSGDLSVYWYQQSLDQGLQFLIQYYNGEERAKGNILERFSAQQFPDLHSELNLSSLELGDSALYFCASSVVSGDGYTFGSGTRLTVV.